One and the same sample provided the 26 T cell receptor beta chains below, sequenced in a study of control samples from healthy donors and cancer patients. The repertoire was sequenced with immunoSEQ multiplex PCR; TCRdb's copy has only in-frame clones and lacks some. The sample shows some 99,000 clones, around 89% of them seen only once. The sequencing input was blood. Receptor source: a woman in her 50s in good health.

The CDR3 is CASSPLGAGVGELFF. CDR3 bases: TGTGCCAGCAGCCCCCTCGGAGCGGGGGTCGGGGAGCTGTTTTTT. The chain carries TRBV7-2 and TRBJ2-2; TRBD2 matches 8 bases. There are 15 residues in the CDR3. J was trimmed by 7 bases and V by 5 bases; bases with no gene match: 9. Per germline, CDR1 SGHTA and CDR2 FQGNSA.

The chain employs TRBV4-3 and TRBJ1-5; D is unresolved. V was cut by 4 bases and J by 5 bases, with 15 bases left in between. CDR3 length: 15 residues. Germline CDR1 LGHNA, CDR2 YSLEER. This chain's CDR3 is CASSLNPRADQPQHF. DNA for the CDR3: TGCGCCAGCAGCCTAAACCCGAGGGCGGATCAGCCCCAGCATTTT.

This chain uses TRBV5-1 with TRBJ1-3; TRBD1 agrees at 8 bases. J was trimmed by 4 bases and V by 7 bases; bases with no gene match: 4. Germline lookup yields CDR1 SGHRS and CDR2 YFSETQ. The CDR3 has 13 amino acids. The CDR3 loop is CASQRDRGNTIYF. DNA of the CDR3: TGCGCCAGCCAAAGGGACAGGGGAAACACCATATATTTT.

V is TRBV3-1 (or the pseudogene TRBV3-2) and J is TRBJ1-6; D gene unclear. Trimming pared 4 bases from V and 8 bases from J, leaving 6 bases between. The CDR3 spans 12 residues. Looked up from germline, CDR1 is LGHDT and CDR2 is YNNKEL (reference sequence). The CDR3 is CASSLEYSPLHF. The CDR3 DNA reads as TGTGCCAGCAGCCTAGAGTATTCACCCCTCCACTTT.

The rearrangement links TRBV7-8 to TRBJ2-3; D may match TRBD1 or TRBD2 (6 bases each). The CDR3 consists of 15 residues. Germline values: CDR1 SGHVS, CDR2 FQNEAQ. V was cut by 5 bases and J by 2 bases, with 14 bases left in between. The DNA of the CDR3 is TGTGCCAGCAGCCCAACAGGGACTTACACAGATACGCAGTATTTT. As protein: CASSPTGTYTDTQYF.

This chain uses TRBV16 with TRBJ2-1; no firm D call. Germline V gene sequence: CDR1 KGHSY, CDR2 FQNENV. CDR3 length: 14 amino acids. V lost 4 bases and J 7 bases, leaving 14 bases between the germline ends. Written as DNA, the CDR3 is TGTGCCAGCAGCCTGAGACTGGTTTCAAATGAGCAGTTCTTC. Its protein product is CASSLRLVSNEQFF.

This clone has a single count. The J gene is TRBJ2-1, the V gene TRBV7-7, with D uncertain. Per germline, CDR1 SSHAT and CDR2 FNYEAQ (reference sequence). V was shortened by 1 base and J by 5 bases, with 6 bases between the two germline ends. The CDR3 sequence is 13 residues long. The CDR3: CASSLDANNEQFF. CDR3 coding DNA: TGTGCCAGCAGCTTAGACGCGAACAATGAGCAGTTCTTC.

This chain links TRBV7-8 with TRBJ2-1, with 11 positions matching TRBD2. Germline lookup yields CDR1 SGHVS and CDR2 FQNEAQ. This CDR3 has 16 amino acids. V was clipped by 5 bases and J by 10 bases; unmatched bases: 13. CDR3 sequence: CASSVPGLAARGEQFF. In DNA form, the CDR3 reads TGTGCCAGCAGCGTACCGGGACTAGCGGCCCGAGGGGAGCAGTTCTTC.

This chain joins TRBV5-1 and TRBJ2-2, with a weak D call TRBD1 (7 bases). The CDR3 extends over 15 amino acids. Trimming removed 3 bases from V and 4 bases from J, with 13 bases in between. CDR1 is SGHRS and CDR2 is YFSETQ in the germline V gene. The CDR3, as DNA: TGCGCCAGCAGCTACAGACAGGGAGGCACCGGGGAGCTGTTTTTT. The encoded protein is CASSYRQGGTGELFF. Variable domain in full (rest from reference TRBV5-1 and TRBJ2-2): KAGVTQTPRYLIKTRGQQVTLSCSPISGHRSVSWYQQTPGQGLQFLFEYFSETQRNKGNFPGRFSGRQFSNSRSEMNVSTLELGDSALYLCASSYRQGGTGELFFGEGSRLTVL.

This chain's CDR3 is CASSSGQGQEPYNSPLHF. CDR3 bases: TGTGCCAGCTCATCCGGACAGGGGCAGGAACCCTATAATTCACCCCTCCACTTT. The rearrangement joins TRBV18 to TRBJ1-6; 9 positions agree with TRBD1. The J segment lost 2 bases and the V segment lost 5 bases, leaving 10 bases of the junction unmatched. CDR1 and CDR2 from the germline V gene are KGHSH and LQKENI. The CDR3 runs 18 residues.

This chain links TRBV30 with TRBJ1-1, with TRBD1 matching 8 bases. Germline CDR1 reads GTSNPN; CDR2 reads SVGIG (reference sequence). The CDR3 spans 14 residues. CDR3 residues: CLQTGDTVNTEAFF. The CDR3 nucleotides are TGTCTCCAGACAGGGGATACGGTGAACACTGAAGCTTTCTTT.

The chain recombines TRBV19 with TRBJ1-5, with D maybe TRBD1 (5 bases). Looked up from germline, CDR1 is LNHDA and CDR2 is SQIVND (reference sequence). This CDR3 contains 13 residues. Trimming stripped 7 bases from V and 5 bases from J, with 12 bases between. This CDR3 is CASMVDSYQPQHF. In DNA form, the CDR3 reads TGTGCCAGTATGGTTGACAGCTATCAGCCCCAGCATTTT. The full variable domain, rest sourced from reference TRBV19 and TRBJ1-5, is DGGITQSPKYLFRKEGQNVTLSCEQNLNHDAMYWYRQDPGQGLRLIYYSQIVNDFQKGDIAEGYSVSREKKESFPLTVTSAQKNPTAFYLCASMVDSYQPQHFGDGTRLSIL.

This clone was seen just once. CDR3 amino acids: CASSRPGTGRGGYTF. For the CDR3, the DNA is TGTGCCAGCAGTAGACCCGGGACAGGGAGGGGGGGCTACACCTTC. This chain uses TRBV6-5 with TRBJ1-2, with 9 bases fitting TRBD1. CDR1 is MNHEY and CDR2 is SVGAGI in the germline V gene. The CDR3 runs to 15 residues. The ends lost 5 bases at V and 8 bases at J; junction bases unmatched: 12.

The V gene is TRBV5-6, the J gene TRBJ1-5, with TRBD1 matching over 11 bases. J was trimmed by 4 bases and V by 4 bases; bases with no gene match: 10. Germline lookup yields CDR1 SGHDT and CDR2 YYEEEE. The CDR3 spans 17 residues. CDR3 in amino acids: CASSRTWTGGLNQPQHF. In DNA, the CDR3 is TGTGCCAGCAGCCGGACCTGGACAGGGGGCTTGAATCAGCCCCAGCATTTT.

V gene TRBV18 combines with J gene TRBJ2-2; TRBD2 might be the D (5 bases). Trimming removed 3 bases at V and 5 bases at J, with 13 bases between. The CDR3 runs to 15 residues. The germline V gene has CDR1 KGHSH and CDR2 LQKENI. The CDR3 spells CASSPQLGGTGELFF. The CDR3, as DNA: TGTGCCAGCTCACCCCAGCTTGGAGGAACCGGGGAGCTGTTTTTT.

The J gene is TRBJ2-4, the V gene TRBV30; D remains unclear. The CDR3 has 14 residues. V shed 4 bases and J shed 1 base, with 11 bases lying between them. CDR1 is GTSNPN and CDR2 is SVGIG in the germline V gene (reference sequence). CDR3 nucleotide sequence: TGTGCCTGGAACGCAGGTCGTGCCAAAAACATTCAGTACTTC. Translating it yields CAWNAGRAKNIQYF.

The chain uses TRBV6-5 and TRBJ2-7; D is ambiguous. CDR3 size: 11 residues. V was shortened by 11 bases and J by 2 bases, with 10 bases between the two germline ends. CDR1 is MNHEY and CDR2 is SVGAGI in the germline V gene. The chain's CDR3 is CAVSGAYEQYV. CDR3 DNA: TGTGCCGTTTCGGGCGCCTACGAGCAGTACGTC.

The CDR3 region is CAIGGMGQGSGELFF. The CDR3, as DNA: TGTGCCATCGGGGGCATGGGGCAAGGGTCCGGGGAGCTGTTTTTT. The chain couples TRBV10-3 to TRBJ2-2; weak D call: TRBD1 (6 bases). Germline CDR1 is ENHRY and CDR2 is SYGVKD. With 8 bases removed from V and 6 bases from J, the gap between germline ends came to 19 bases. The CDR3 sequence is 15 residues long.

The chain employs TRBV6-2 or TRBV6-3 and TRBJ1-1, with D maybe TRBD1 (5 bases). Germline CDR1 and CDR2: MNHEY and SVGEGT. The CDR3 totals 17 residues. Trimming left V 2 bases short and J 0 bases short, with 16 bases between. This CDR3 is CASSYGRGNPMNTEAFF. The CDR3 DNA is TGTGCCAGCAGTTACGGGAGGGGAAATCCAATGAACACTGAAGCTTTCTTT.

The chain links TRBV30 to TRBJ1-6; D uncertain. The CDR3 extends over 14 amino acids. Germline V lookup: CDR1 GTSNPN, CDR2 SVGIG (reference sequence). The V gene lost 0 bases and the J gene lost 9 bases, with 12 bases spanning the gap. The CDR3 spells CAWSVAGVSSPLHF. The CDR3 DNA is TGTGCCTGGAGTGTAGCCGGGGTCAGTTCACCCCTCCACTTT.

The sample holds one count of this clone. Its ends do not fully match the called genes, so a read error is possible. The chain carries TRBV3-1 (or the pseudogene TRBV3-2) and TRBJ1-1; no clear D gene. The CDR3 covers 14 residues. Per germline, CDR1 LGHDT and CDR2 YNNKEL (reference sequence). The chain's CDR3 is CASSQAQMNTEAFF. DNA of the CDR3: TGTGCCAGCAGTCAAGCCCAAATGAACACTGAAGCTTTCTTT.

This clone appeared once. The genes are TRBV2 and TRBJ1-1, with D uncertain. The CDR3 runs to 13 residues. The ends were cut back, 8 bases at V and 1 base at J, with 11 bases in the middle. Germline CDR1 reads SNHLY; CDR2 reads FYNNEI. The CDR3 DNA follows: TGTGCCAGCTCTACGGGTAAGAACACTGAAGCTTTCTTT. Protein: CASSTGKNTEAFF.

The chain carries TRBV7-9 and TRBJ2-3, with D perhaps matching TRBD1 (6 bases). The CDR3 is made up of 15 amino acids. Germline-derived CDR1 and CDR2 are SEHNR and FQNEAQ (reference sequence). Trimming stripped 7 bases from V and 0 bases from J, with 14 bases between. Here the CDR3 DNA reads TGTGCCAGCAACGCAGGGGCCAAAAGCACAGATACGCAGTATTTT. This gives the protein CASNAGAKSTDTQYF.

The CDR3 DNA is TGCGCCAGCAGCTTGGTTGGGGGTCAGGGCTACACCTTC. Its translation is CASSLVGGQGYTF. This chain joins TRBV5-1 and TRBJ1-2; tentative D call: TRBD1 (5 bases). Trimming pared 0 bases from V and 8 bases from J, leaving 11 bases between. Germline lookup yields CDR1 SGHRS and CDR2 YFSETQ. This CDR3 region has 13 residues.

The table lists this clone with a count of one. The chain recombines TRBV27 with TRBJ1-2, with D possibly being TRBD1 (5 bases). The CDR3 totals 15 residues. V lost 0 bases and J 3 bases, leaving 11 bases between the germline ends. Per the germline V gene, CDR1 is MNHEY and CDR2 is SMNVEV (reference sequence). CDR3 region: CASSLSGTSDYGYTF. The DNA for the CDR3 is TGTGCCAGCAGTTTATCCGGGACGTCGGACTATGGCTACACCTTC.

The rearrangement joins TRBV24-1 to TRBJ1-2; D unclear. Trimming left V 4 bases short and J 3 bases short, with 8 bases between. Germline-derived CDR1 and CDR2 are KGHDR and SFDVKD. The CDR3 runs to 13 residues. CDR3 sequence (DNA): TGTGCCACCAGTGAAAACAGAGACTATGGCTACACCTTC. Residues: CATSENRDYGYTF.